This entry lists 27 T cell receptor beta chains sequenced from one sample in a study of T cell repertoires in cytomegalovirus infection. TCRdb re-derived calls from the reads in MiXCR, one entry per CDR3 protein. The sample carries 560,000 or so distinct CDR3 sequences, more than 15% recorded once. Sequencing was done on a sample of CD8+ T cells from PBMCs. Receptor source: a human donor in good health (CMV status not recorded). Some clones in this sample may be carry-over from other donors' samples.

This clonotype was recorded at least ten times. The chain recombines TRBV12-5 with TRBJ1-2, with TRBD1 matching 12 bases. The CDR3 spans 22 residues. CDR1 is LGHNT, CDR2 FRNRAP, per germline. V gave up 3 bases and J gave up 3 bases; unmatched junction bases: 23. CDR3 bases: TGTGCTAGTGGTTTCCTCTCCTCTTCCGGGACAGGGGGCCGGGAAGATTACTATGGCTACACCTTC. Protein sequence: CASGFLSSSGTGGREDYYGYTF.

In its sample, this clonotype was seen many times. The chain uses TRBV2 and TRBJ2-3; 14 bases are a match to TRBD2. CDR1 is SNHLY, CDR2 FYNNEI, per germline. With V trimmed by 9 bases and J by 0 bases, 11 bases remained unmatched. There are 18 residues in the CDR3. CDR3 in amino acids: CARYGLAGGSTSTDTQYF. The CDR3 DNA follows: TGTGCCAGATACGGACTAGCGGGGGGATCGACTAGCACAGATACGCAGTATTTT.

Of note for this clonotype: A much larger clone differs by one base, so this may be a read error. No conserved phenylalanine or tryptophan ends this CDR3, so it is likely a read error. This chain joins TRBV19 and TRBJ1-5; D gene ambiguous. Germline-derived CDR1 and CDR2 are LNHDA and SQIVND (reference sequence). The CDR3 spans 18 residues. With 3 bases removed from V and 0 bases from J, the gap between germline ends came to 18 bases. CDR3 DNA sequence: TGTGCCAGTAGTATTCGGGGAGAAAGGCTCTATAGCAATCAGCCCCAGCATTAT. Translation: CASSIRGERLYSNQPQHY.

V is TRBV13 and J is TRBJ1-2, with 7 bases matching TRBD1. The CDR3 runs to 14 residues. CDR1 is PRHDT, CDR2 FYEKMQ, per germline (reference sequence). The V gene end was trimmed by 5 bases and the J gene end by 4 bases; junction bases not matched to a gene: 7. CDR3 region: CASSTGVTSYGYTF. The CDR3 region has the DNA TGTGCCAGCAGCACAGGGGTTACGAGCTATGGCTACACCTTC.

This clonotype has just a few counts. CDR3 nucleotide sequence: TGTGCCAGCAACGTTATGAGGGGGAATGAGCAGTTCTTC. Translation: CASNVMRGNEQFF. The chain uses TRBV28 and TRBJ2-1, with D maybe TRBD1 (6 bases). CDR1 and CDR2 (germline): MDHEN, SYDVKM. The length of the CDR3 is 13 residues. V lost 7 bases and J lost 7, with 14 bases in between.

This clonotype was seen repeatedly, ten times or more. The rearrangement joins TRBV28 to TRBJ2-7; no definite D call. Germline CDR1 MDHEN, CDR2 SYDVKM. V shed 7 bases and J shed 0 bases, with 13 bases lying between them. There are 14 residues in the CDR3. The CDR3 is CASNPGPSSYEQYF. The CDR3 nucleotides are TGTGCCAGCAATCCAGGACCCAGCTCCTACGAGCAGTACTTC. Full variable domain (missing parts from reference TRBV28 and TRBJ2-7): DVKVTQSSRYLVKRTGEKVFLECVQDMDHENMFWYRQDPGLGLRLIYFSYDVKMKEKGDIPEGYSVSREKKERFSLILESASTNQTSMYLCASNPGPSSYEQYFGPGTRLTVT.

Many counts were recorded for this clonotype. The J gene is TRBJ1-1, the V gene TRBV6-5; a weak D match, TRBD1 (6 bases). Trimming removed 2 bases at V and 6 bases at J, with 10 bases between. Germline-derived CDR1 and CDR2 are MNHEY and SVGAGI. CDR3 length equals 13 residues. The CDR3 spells CASSYHGQPEAFF. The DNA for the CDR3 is TGTGCCAGCAGTTACCACGGACAGCCTGAAGCTTTCTTT.

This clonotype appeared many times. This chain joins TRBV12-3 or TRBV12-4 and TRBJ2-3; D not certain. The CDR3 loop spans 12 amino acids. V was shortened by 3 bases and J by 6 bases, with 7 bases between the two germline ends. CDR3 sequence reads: CASSFPHDTQYF. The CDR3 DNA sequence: TGTGCCAGCAGTTTTCCCCACGATACGCAGTATTTT.

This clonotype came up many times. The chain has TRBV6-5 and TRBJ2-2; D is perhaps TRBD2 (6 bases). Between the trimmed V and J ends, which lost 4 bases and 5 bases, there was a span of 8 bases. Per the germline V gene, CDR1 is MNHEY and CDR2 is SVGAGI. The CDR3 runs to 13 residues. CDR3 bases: TGTGCCAGCAGTTGGAGGGAAACCGGGGAGCTGTTTTTT. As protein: CASSWRETGELFF.

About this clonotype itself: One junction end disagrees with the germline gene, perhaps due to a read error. The CDR3 coding sequence is TGTGCAAGCAGCCCGGAATCGGGAACTGGGGCCAACTTCCTGACTTTC. This sequence encodes CASSPESGTGANFLTF. V and J are TRBV4-2 and TRBJ2-6; D may be TRBD1 or TRBD2 (5 bases each). CDR1 and CDR2 from the germline V gene are LGHNA and YNFKEQ. The CDR3 is 16 residues long.

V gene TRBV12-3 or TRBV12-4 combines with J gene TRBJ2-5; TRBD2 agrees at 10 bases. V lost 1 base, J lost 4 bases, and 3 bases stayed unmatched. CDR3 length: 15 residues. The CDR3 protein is CASSLVAGGRETQYF. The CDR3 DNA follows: TGTGCCAGCAGTTTAGTAGCGGGGGGTCGAGAGACCCAGTACTTC.

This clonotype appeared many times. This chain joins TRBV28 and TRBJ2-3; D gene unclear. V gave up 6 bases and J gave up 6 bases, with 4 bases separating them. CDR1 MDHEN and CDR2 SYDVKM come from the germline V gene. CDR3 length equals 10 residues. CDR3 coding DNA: TGTGCCAGCAGATACGATACGCAGTATTTT. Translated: CASRYDTQYF.

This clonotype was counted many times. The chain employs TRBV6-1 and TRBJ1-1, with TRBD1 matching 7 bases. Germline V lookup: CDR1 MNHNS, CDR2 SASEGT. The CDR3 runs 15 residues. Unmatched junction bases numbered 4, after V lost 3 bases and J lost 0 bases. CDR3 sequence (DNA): TGTGCCAGCAGTGAGCGGGACAGCTTGAACACTGAAGCTTTCTTT. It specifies CASSERDSLNTEAFF.

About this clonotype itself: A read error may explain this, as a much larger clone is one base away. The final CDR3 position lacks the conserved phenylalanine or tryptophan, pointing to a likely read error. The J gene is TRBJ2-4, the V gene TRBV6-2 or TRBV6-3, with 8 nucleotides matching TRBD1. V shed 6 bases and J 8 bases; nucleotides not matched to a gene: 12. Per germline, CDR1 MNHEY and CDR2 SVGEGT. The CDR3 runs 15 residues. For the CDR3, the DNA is TGTGCCAGCAGACACTCGACAGGGGCGAGTGACATTCAGTACTTA. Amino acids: CASRHSTGASDIQYL.

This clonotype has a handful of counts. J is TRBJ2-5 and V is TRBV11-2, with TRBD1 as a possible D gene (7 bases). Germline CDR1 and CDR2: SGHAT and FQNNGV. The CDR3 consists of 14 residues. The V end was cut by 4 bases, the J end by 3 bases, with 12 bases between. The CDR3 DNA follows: TGTGCCAGCAGCTCTGTCAGGGGGGAAGAGACCCAGTACTTC. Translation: CASSSVRGEETQYF.

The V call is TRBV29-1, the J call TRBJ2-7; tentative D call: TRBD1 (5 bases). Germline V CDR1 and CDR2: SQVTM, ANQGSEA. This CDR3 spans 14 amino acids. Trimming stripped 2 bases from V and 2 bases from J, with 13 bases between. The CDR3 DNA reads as TGCAGCGTTGAATGGGGCACAAAAGCCTACGAGCAGTACTTC. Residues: CSVEWGTKAYEQYF.

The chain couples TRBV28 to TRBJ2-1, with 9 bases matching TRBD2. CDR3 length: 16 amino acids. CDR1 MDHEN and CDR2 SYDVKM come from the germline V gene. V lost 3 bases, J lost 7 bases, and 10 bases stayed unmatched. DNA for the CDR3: TGTGCCAGCAGTTTGCTTCCTAGCGGGACCTTGAATGAGCAGTTCTTC. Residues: CASSLLPSGTLNEQFF.

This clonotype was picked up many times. CDR3 nucleotide sequence: TGTGCCAGCAGCTTAGCCCTCGGGGGGGGAGCTTTCTTT. Translated: CASSLALGGGAFF. This chain joins TRBV7-8 and TRBJ1-1, with TRBD1 as a possible D gene (5 bases). Looked up from germline, CDR1 is SGHVS and CDR2 is FQNEAQ. V lost 0 bases and J 10 bases, leaving 12 bases between the germline ends. The length of the CDR3 is 13 residues. Looking up the rest from reference TRBV7-8 and TRBJ1-1 gives the full variable domain: GAGVSQSPRYKVAKRGQDVALRCDPISGHVSLFWYQQALGQGPEFLTYFQNEAQLDKSGLPSDRFFAERPEGSVSTLKIQRTQQEDSAVYLCASSLALGGGAFFGQGTRLTVV.

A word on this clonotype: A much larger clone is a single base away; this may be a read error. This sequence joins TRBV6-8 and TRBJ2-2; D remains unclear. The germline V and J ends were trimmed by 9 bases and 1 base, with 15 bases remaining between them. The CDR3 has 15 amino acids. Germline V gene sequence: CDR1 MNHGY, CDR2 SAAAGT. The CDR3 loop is CARSPSQLNTGELFF. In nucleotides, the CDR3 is TGTGCCAGAAGCCCCTCCCAGCTGAACACCGGGGAGCTGTTTTTT.

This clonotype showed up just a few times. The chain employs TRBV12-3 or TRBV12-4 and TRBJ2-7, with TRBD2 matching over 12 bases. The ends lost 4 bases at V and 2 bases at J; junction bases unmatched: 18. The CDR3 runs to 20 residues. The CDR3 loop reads CASSSLSGLAGKTATYEQYF. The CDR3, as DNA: TGTGCCAGCAGTTCGTTGTCCGGACTAGCGGGAAAAACTGCTACCTACGAGCAGTACTTC.

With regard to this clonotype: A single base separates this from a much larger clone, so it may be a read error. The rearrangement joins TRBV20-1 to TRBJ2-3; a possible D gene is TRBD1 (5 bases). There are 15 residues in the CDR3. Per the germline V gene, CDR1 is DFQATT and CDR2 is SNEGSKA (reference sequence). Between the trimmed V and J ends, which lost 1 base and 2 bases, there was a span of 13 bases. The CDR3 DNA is TGCAGTGCTAGAGTCCAGGGTCCCTACACAGATACGCAGTATTTT. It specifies CSARVQGPYTDTQYF.

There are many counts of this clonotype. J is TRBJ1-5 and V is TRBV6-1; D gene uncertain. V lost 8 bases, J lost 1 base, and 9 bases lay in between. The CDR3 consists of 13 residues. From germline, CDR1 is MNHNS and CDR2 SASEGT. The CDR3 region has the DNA TGTGCCAGCCGGGAGAACAGCAATCAGCCCCAGCATTTT. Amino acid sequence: CASRENSNQPQHF.

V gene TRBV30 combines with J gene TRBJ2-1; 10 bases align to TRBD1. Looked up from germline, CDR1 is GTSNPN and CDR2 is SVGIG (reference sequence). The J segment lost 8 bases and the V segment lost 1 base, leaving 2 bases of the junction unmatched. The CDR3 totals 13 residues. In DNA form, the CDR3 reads TGTGCCTGGAGTGAGACAGGGGGCGATGAGCAGTTCTTC. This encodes CAWSETGGDEQFF.

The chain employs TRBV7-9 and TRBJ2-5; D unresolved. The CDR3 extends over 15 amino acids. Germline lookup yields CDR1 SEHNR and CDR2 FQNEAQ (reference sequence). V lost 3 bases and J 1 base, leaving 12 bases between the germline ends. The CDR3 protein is CASSFPPDGQETQYF. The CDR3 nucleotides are TGTGCCAGCAGCTTCCCCCCGGACGGCCAAGAGACCCAGTACTTC.

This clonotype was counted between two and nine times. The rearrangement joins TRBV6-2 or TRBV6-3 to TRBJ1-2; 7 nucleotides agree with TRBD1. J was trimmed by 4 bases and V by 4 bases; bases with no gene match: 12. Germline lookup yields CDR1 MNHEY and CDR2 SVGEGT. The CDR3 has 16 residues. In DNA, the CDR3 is TGTGCCAGCAGTTCGTTAGACAGGGCTCAAGTCTATGGCTACACCTTC. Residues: CASSSLDRAQVYGYTF.

CDR3: CASSQTGYYGYTF. The CDR3 coding sequence is TGTGCCAGCAGCCAGACAGGCTACTATGGCTACACCTTC. The chain is built from TRBV27 and TRBJ1-2; possibly TRBD1 for D (6 bases). The V gene's germline CDR1 is MNHEY and CDR2 SMNVEV (reference sequence). V lost 6 bases to trimming and J lost 3 bases, with 11 bases between them. CDR3 length: 13 residues.

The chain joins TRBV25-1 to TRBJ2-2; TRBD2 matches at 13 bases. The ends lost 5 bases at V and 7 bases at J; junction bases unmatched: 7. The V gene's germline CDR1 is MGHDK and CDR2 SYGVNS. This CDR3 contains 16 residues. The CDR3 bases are TGTGCCAGCAGTCGCCGACTAGCGGGAGGTTTCGGGGAGCTGTTTTTT. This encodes CASSRRLAGGFGELFF. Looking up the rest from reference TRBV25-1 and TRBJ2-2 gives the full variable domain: EADIYQTPRYLVIGTGKKITLECSQTMGHDKMYWYQQDPGMELHLIHYSYGVNSTEKGDLSSESTVSRIRTEHFPLTLESARPSHTSQYLCASSRRLAGGFGELFFGEGSRLTVL.